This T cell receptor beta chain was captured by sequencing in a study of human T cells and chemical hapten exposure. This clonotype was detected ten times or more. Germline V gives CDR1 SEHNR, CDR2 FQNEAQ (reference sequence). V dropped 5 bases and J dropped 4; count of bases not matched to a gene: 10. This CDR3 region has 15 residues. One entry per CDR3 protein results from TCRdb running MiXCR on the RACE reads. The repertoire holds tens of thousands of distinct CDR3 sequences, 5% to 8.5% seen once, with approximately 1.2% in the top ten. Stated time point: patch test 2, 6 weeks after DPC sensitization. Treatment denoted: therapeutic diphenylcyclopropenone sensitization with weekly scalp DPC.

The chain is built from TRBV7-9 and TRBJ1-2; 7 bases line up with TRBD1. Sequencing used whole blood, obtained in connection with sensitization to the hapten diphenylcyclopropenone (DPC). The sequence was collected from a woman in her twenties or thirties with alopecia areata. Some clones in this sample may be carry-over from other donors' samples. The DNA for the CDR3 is TGTGCCAGCAGCACCCCGACAGGGTTGATCTATGGCTACACCTTC. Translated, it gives CASSTPTGLIYGYTF.